This T cell receptor beta chain was sequenced during a study of cytomegalovirus exposure and HLA in healthy donors. CDR3 length: 14 residues. Trimming cost V 8 bases and J 6 bases, with 20 bases left between them. From germline, CDR1 is LGHNA and CDR2 YNFKEQ. 13 Jbeta primers and 60 Vbeta primers were used for the PCR. Repertoires were generated with immunoSEQ multiplex PCR, while TCRdb's copy carries only in-frame clones and drops some. The table lists some 130,000 clones, around 80% of them singletons. The receptor was isolated from a man aged 30-40 years in good health and CMV-seronegative. This chain links TRBV4-2 with TRBJ2-7; possibly TRBD2 for D (6 bases). Material for sequencing was PBMCs. Written as DNA, the CDR3 is TGTGCCAGCGCGCGGGACTCCCGTCCCCTCGAGCAGTACTTC. This sequence encodes CASARDSRPLEQYF.